This is a list of T cell receptor beta chains from one sample in a study of T cell responses to AZD1222 COVID-19 vaccine. Sequencing was performed with immunoSEQ multiplex PCR; in TCRdb, only in-frame clones are kept and a portion is missing. In the table there are 90,000 to 100,000 clones, 88% of which are singletons. The source material was peripheral blood, sampled 28 days after the second AZD1222 dose. The receptors originated from an adult who received the AZD1222 COVID-19 vaccine. The CDR3 runs from the conserved cysteine through the conserved F or W. The order of the fields is clone size, J gene, CDR3 length, D gene, V gene, CDR3 protein, CDR3 DNA. D genes are given only for firm matches. Some rows mark clone size as missing; the rest say once, few, many or name a class of expanded clone.

abundance: NA; j_gene: TRBJ1-1; len: 15; d_gene: NA; v_gene: TRBV11-2; CDR3aa: CASSKAGGWSTEAFF; CDR3nt: TGTGCCAGCAGCAAAGCGGGGGGCTGGAGCACTGAAGCTTTCTTT
abundance: NA; j_gene: TRBJ2-7; len: 14; d_gene: NA; v_gene: TRBV11-2; CDR3aa: CASSTHRALGEQYF; CDR3nt: TGTGCCAGCAGCACCCACCGGGCCCTAGGGGAGCAGTACTTC
abundance: NA; j_gene: TRBJ2-1; len: 14; d_gene: NA; v_gene: TRBV5-1; CDR3aa: CASTASGFRNEQFF; CDR3nt: TGCGCCAGCACAGCGAGCGGATTCCGCAATGAGCAGTTCTTC
abundance: NA; j_gene: TRBJ1-2; len: 15; d_gene: NA; v_gene: TRBV6-5; CDR3aa: CASSPRSTDSYGYTF; CDR3nt: TGTGCCAGCAGCCCCAGATCGACAGATTCCTATGGCTACACCTTC
abundance: NA; j_gene: TRBJ2-3; len: 14; d_gene: NA; v_gene: TRBV6-2/TRBV6-3; CDR3aa: CASSNRVQRDTQYF; CDR3nt: TGTGCCAGCAGTAATAGAGTACAAAGGGATACGCAGTATTTT
abundance: NA; j_gene: TRBJ1-1; len: 14; d_gene: TRBD1; v_gene: TRBV2; CDR3aa: CASSEVPGGTEAFF; CDR3nt: TGTGCCAGCAGTGAAGTTCCAGGGGGCACTGAAGCTTTCTTT
abundance: NA; j_gene: TRBJ2-7; len: 14; d_gene: NA; v_gene: TRBV29-1; CDR3aa: CSVVMQPTSYEQYF; CDR3nt: TGCAGCGTTGTTATGCAGCCCACATCCTACGAGCAGTACTTC
abundance: once; j_gene: TRBJ2-1; len: 14; d_gene: TRBD2; v_gene: TRBV3-1/TRBV3-2; CDR3aa: CASSQRGSYNEQFF; CDR3nt: TGTGCCAGCAGCCAGCGGGGGAGCTACAATGAGCAGTTCTTC
abundance: NA; j_gene: TRBJ2-7; len: 17; d_gene: TRBD2; v_gene: TRBV18; CDR3aa: CASSQGLAGGNSYEQYF; CDR3nt: TGTGCCAGCTCACAGGGACTAGCGGGAGGGAACTCCTACGAGCAGTACTTC
abundance: NA; j_gene: TRBJ2-2; len: 17; d_gene: NA; v_gene: TRBV19; CDR3aa: CASSIDKVWSYAGELFF; CDR3nt: TGTGCCAGTAGTATAGATAAGGTCTGGAGTTACGCCGGGGAGCTGTTTTTT
abundance: NA; j_gene: TRBJ1-3; len: 13; d_gene: NA; v_gene: TRBV11-2; CDR3aa: CASSLGRQRAIYF; CDR3nt: TGTGCCAGCAGCTTAGGGCGGCAGCGGGCCATATATTTT
abundance: few; j_gene: TRBJ2-7; len: 14; d_gene: NA; v_gene: TRBV4-1; CDR3aa: CASSQDGRGDEQYF; CDR3nt: TGCGCCAGCAGCCAAGATGGCAGGGGAGACGAGCAGTACTTC
abundance: NA; j_gene: TRBJ2-7; len: 12; d_gene: NA; v_gene: TRBV5-6; CDR3aa: CASSSLAREQYF; CDR3nt: TGTGCCAGCAGCTCACTAGCCCGCGAGCAGTACTTC
abundance: NA; j_gene: TRBJ2-7; len: 13; d_gene: NA; v_gene: TRBV2; CDR3aa: CASSLEGPNEQYF; CDR3nt: TGTGCCAGCAGCCTCGAGGGACCCAACGAGCAGTACTTC
abundance: NA; j_gene: TRBJ1-1; len: 15; d_gene: NA; v_gene: TRBV30; CDR3aa: CAQQVQGPFLRKAFF; CDR3nt: TGTGCGCAGCAGGTTCAGGGGCCCTTCCTAAGGAAGGCTTTCTTT
abundance: NA; j_gene: TRBJ2-3; len: 12; d_gene: NA; v_gene: TRBV7-2; CDR3aa: CASSPRTDTQYF; CDR3nt: TGTGCCAGCAGCCCCAGAACAGATACGCAGTATTTT
abundance: NA; j_gene: TRBJ2-7; len: 12; d_gene: NA; v_gene: TRBV27; CDR3aa: CASRSTRYEQYF; CDR3nt: TGTGCCAGCAGATCAACGCGCTACGAGCAGTACTTC